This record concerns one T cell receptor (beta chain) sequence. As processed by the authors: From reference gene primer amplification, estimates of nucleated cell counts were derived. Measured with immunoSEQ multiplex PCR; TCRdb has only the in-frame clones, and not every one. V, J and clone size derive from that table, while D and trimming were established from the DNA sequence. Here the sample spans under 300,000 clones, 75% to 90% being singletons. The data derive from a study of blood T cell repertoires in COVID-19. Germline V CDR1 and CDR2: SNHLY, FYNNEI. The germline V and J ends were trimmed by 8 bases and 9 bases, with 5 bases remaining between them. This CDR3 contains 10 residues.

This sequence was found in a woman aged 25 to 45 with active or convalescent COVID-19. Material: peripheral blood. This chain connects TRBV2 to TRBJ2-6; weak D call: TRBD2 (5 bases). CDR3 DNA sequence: TGTGCCAGCGGAGGCAACGTCCTGACTTTC. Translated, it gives CASGGNVLTF.